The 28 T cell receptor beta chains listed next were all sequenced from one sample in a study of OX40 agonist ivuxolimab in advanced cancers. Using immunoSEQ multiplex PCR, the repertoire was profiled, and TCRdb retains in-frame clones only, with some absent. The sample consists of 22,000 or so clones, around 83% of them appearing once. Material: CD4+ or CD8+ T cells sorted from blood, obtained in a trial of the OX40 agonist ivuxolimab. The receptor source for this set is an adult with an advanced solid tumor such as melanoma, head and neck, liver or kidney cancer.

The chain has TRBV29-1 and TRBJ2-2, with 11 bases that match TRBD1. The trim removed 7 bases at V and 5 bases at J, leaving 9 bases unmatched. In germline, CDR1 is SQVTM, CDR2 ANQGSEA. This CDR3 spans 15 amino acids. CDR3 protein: CSARDRGIRTGELFF. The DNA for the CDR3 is TGCAGCGCCCGGGACAGGGGGATCAGAACCGGGGAGCTGTTTTTT.

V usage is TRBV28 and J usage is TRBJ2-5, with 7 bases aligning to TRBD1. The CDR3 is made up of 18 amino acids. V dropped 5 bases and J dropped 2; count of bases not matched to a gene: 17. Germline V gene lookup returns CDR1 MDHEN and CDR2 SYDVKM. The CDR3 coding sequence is TGTGCCAGCAGTACCCTCCTACAGGGGCAGACGGTACAAGAGACCCAGTACTTC. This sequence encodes CASSTLLQGQTVQETQYF.

The CDR3 sequence: CASSLAGGDAPTEAFF. As DNA, the CDR3 is TGCGCCAGCAGCTTGGCAGGGGGCGACGCTCCCACTGAAGCTTTCTTT. The V call is TRBV5-1, the J call TRBJ1-1, with 8 bases fitting TRBD1. The J segment lost 4 bases and the V segment lost 0 bases, leaving 8 bases of the junction unmatched. Germline V gene sequence: CDR1 SGHRS, CDR2 YFSETQ. The CDR3 is 16 amino acids. Supplemented by reference TRBV5-1 and TRBJ1-1, the full variable domain reads KAGVTQTPRYLIKTRGQQVTLSCSPISGHRSVSWYQQTPGQGLQFLFEYFSETQRNKGNFPGRFSGRQFSNSRSEMNVSTLELGDSALYLCASSLAGGDAPTEAFFGQGTRLTVV.

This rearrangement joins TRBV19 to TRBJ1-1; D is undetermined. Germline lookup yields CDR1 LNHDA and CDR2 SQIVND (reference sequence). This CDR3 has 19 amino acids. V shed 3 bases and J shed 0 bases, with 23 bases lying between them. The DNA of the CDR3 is TGTGCCAGTAGTATTCCTTCATCTAGACCTGTCATCATGAACACTGAAGCTTTCTTT. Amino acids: CASSIPSSRPVIMNTEAFF.

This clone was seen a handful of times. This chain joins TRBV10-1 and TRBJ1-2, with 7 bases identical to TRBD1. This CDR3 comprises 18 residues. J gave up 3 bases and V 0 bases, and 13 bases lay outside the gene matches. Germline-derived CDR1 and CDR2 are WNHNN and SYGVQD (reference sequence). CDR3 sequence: CASSESPRLTGNDYGYTF. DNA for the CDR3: TGCGCCAGCAGTGAGTCGCCTCGATTGACAGGGAATGACTATGGCTACACCTTC.

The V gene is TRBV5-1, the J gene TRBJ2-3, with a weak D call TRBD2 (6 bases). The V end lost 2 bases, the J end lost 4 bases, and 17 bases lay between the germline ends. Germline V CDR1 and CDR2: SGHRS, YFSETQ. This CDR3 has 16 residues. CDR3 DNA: TGCGCCAGCAGCTTTTCTTTGGGAGGAGGGTCAGATACGCAGTATTTT. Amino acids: CASSFSLGGGSDTQYF.

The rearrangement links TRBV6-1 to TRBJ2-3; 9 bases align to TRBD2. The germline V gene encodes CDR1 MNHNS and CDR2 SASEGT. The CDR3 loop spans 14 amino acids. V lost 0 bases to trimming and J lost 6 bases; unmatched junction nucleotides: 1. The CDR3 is CASSEASGGDTQYF. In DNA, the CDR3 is TGTGCCAGCAGTGAAGCTAGCGGGGGTGATACGCAGTATTTT.

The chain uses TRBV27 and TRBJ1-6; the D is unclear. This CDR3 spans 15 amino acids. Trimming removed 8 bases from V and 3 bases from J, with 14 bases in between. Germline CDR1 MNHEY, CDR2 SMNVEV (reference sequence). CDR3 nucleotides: TGTGCCAGCGGTGACAAGGGTGGCTATAATTCACCCCTCCACTTT. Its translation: CASGDKGGYNSPLHF.

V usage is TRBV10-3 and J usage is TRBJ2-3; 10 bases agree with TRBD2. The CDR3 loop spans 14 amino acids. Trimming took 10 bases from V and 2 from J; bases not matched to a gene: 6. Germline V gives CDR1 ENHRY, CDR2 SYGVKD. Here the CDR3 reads CASLAGEITDTQYF. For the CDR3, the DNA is TGTGCCAGCCTAGCGGGGGAGATCACAGATACGCAGTATTTT.

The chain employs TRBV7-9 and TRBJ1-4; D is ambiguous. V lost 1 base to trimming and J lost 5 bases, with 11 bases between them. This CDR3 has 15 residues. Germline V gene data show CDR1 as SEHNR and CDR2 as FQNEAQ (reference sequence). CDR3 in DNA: TGTGCCAGCAGCTTAGGGACCCAAGTAAATGAAAAACTGTTTTTT. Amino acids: CASSLGTQVNEKLFF.

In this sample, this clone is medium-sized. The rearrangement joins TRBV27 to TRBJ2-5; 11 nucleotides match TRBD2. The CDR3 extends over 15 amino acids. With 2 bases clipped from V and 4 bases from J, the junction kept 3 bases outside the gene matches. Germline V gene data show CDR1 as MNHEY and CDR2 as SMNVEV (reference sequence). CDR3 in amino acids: CASSLAGTSGETQYF. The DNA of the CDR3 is TGTGCCAGCAGTTTAGCCGGGACTAGCGGAGAGACCCAGTACTTC.

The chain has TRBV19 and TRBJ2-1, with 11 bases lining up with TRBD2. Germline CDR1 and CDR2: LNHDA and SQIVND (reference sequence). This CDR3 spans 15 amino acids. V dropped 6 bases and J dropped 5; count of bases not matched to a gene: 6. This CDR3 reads CASSQGLAVNNEQFF. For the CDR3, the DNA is TGTGCCAGTAGCCAGGGACTAGCGGTGAACAATGAGCAGTTCTTC.

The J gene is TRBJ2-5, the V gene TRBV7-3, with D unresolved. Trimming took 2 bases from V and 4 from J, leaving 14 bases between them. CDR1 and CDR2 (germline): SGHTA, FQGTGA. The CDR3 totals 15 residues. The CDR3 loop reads CASSLGPASGETQYF. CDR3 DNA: TGTGCCAGCAGCTTAGGTCCTGCATCGGGAGAGACCCAGTACTTC.

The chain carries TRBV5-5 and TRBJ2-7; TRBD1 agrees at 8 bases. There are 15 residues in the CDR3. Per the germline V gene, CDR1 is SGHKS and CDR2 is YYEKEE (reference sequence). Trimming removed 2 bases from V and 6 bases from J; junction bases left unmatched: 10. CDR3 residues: CASSFSRQGSSEQYF. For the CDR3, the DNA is TGTGCCAGCAGCTTTTCGCGACAGGGGTCCAGCGAGCAGTACTTC. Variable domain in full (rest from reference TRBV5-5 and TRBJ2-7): DAGVTQSPTHLIKTRGQQVTLRCSPISGHKSVSWYQQVLGQGPQFIFQYYEKEERGRGNFPDRFSARQFPNYSSELNVNALLLGDSALYLCASSFSRQGSSEQYFGPGTRLTVT.

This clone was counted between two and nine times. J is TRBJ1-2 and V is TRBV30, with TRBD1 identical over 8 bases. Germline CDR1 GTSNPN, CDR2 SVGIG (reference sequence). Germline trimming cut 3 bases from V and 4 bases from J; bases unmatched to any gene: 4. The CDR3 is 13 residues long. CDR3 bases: TGTGCCTGGAGGGACAGGGCCCCCTATGGCTACACCTTC. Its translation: CAWRDRAPYGYTF.

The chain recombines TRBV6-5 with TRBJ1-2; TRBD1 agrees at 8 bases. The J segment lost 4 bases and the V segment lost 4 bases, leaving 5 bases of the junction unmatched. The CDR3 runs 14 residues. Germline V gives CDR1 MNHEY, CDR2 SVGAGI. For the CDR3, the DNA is TGTGCCAGCAGTTCCGACAGGGGCGGCTATGGCTACACCTTC. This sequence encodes CASSSDRGGYGYTF.

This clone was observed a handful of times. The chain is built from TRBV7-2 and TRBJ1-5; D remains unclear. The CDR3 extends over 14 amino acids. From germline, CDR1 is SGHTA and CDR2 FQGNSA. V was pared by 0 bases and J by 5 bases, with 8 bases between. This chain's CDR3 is CASSLAPTDQPQHF. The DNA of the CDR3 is TGTGCCAGCAGCTTAGCGCCAACAGATCAGCCCCAGCATTTT.

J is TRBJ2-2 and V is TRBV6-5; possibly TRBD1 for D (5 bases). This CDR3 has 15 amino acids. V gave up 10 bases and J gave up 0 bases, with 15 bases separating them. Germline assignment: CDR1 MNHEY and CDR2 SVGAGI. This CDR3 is CATKFQGANTGELFF. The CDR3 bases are TGTGCCACGAAGTTCCAGGGTGCGAACACCGGGGAGCTGTTTTTT.

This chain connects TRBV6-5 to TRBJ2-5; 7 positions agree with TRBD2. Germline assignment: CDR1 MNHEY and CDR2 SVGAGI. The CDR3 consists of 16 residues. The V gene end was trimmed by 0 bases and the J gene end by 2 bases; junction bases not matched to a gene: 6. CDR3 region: CASSYSATSSQETQYF. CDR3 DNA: TGTGCCAGCAGTTACTCGGCGACTAGCTCTCAAGAGACCCAGTACTTC.

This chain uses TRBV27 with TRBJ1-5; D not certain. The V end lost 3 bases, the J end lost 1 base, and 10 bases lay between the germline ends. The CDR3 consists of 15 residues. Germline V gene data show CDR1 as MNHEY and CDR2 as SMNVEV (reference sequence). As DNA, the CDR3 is TGTGCCAGCAGTTTTCGGCACACGAGCAATCAGCCCCAGCATTTT. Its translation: CASSFRHTSNQPQHF.

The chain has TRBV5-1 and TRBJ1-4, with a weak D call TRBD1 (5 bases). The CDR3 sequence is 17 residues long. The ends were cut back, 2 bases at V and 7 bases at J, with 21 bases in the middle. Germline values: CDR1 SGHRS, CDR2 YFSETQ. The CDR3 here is CASSLESTATGVEKLFF. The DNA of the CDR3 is TGCGCCAGCAGCTTAGAATCGACAGCCACTGGGGTTGAAAAACTGTTTTTT. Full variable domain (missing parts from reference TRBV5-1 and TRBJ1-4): KAGVTQTPRYLIKTRGQQVTLSCSPISGHRSVSWYQQTPGQGLQFLFEYFSETQRNKGNFPGRFSGRQFSNSRSEMNVSTLELGDSALYLCASSLESTATGVEKLFFGSGTQLSVL.

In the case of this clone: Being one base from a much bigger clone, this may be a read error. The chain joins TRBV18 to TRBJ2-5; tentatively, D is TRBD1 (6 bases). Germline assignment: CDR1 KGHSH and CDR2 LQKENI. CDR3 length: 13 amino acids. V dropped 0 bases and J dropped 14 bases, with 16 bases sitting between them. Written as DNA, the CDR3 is TGTGCCAGCTCACCACCGATGAGTAGGGACACTTACTTC. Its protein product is CASSPPMSRDTYF.

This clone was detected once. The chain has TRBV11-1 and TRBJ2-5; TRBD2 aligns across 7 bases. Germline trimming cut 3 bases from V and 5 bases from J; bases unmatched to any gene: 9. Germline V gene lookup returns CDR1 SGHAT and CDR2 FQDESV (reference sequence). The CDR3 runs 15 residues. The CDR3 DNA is TGTGCCAGCAGCTTCGTTCCGACTAGCTATGAGACCCAGTACTTC. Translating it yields CASSFVPTSYETQYF.

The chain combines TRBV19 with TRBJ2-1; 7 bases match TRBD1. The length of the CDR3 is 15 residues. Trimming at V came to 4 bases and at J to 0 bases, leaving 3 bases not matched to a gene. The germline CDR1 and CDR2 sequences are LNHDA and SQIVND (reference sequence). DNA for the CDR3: TGTGCCAGTAGTAAGACAGGGAGCTCCTACAATGAGCAGTTCTTC. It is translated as CASSKTGSSYNEQFF. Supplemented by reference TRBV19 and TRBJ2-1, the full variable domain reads DGGITQSPKYLFRKEGQNVTLSCEQNLNHDAMYWYRQDPGQGLRLIYYSQIVNDFQKGDIAEGYSVSREKKESFPLTVTSAQKNPTAFYLCASSKTGSSYNEQFFGPGTRLTVL.

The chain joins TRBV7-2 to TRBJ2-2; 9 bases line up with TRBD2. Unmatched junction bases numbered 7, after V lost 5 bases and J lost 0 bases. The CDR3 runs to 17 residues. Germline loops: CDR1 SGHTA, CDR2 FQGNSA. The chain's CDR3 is CASSVRGGRANTGELFF. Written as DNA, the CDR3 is TGTGCCAGCAGCGTTAGGGGCGGGAGGGCGAACACCGGGGAGCTGTTTTTT.

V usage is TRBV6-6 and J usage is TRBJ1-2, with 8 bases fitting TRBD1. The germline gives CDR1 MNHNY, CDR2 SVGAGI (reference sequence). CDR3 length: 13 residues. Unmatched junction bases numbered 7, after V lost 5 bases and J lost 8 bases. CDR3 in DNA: TGTGCCAGCAGTCCCCGGGACAGGAAGGGCTACACCTTC. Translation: CASSPRDRKGYTF.

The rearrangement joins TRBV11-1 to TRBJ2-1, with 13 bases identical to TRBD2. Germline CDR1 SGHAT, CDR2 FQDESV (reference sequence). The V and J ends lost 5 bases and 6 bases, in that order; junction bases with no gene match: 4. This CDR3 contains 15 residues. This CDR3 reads CASSQRLAGGNEQFF. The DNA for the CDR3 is TGTGCCAGCAGCCAAAGACTAGCGGGAGGCAATGAGCAGTTCTTC.

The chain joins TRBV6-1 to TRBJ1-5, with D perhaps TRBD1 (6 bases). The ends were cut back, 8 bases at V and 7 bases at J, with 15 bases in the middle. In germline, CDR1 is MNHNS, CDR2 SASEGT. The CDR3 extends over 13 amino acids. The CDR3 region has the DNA TGTGCCAGCGGTAGGCAGGGGCGGCAGCCCCAGCATTTT. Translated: CASGRQGRQPQHF.